This entry lists 17 T cell receptor beta chains sequenced from one sample in a study of Ad26.COV2.S vaccination and SARS-CoV-2 variants (dated by TCRdb to about 2021). The library was produced with the immunoSEQ multiplex PCR assay. Not all clones reach the TCRdb copy of this immuneACCESS table, which keeps in-frame sequences only. Checked studies attribute under half of the gap to unresolved V genes and leave the rest unexplained. A total of 430,000 or so clones appear in this sample, 75% to 95% of them only once. In total, the top ten clones hold 10% to 15% of the sample. The treatment or condition label here, explained by the study, means: around 19 received Ad26.COV2.S at low or high dose, single or two shots; several received placebo; per-sample allocation not given. Repertoires of vaccine and placebo recipients were sequenced from samples taken on day 63 after the first injection. The specimen comprised peripheral blood, sampled in a trial of Ad26.COV2.S vaccine versus placebo. The receptors were sampled from a person aged 18 to 59 who received the Ad26.COV2.S COVID-19 vaccine or a placebo.

The J gene is TRBJ1-3, the V gene TRBV10-3; 9 positions agree with TRBD1. CDR1 ENHRY and CDR2 SYGVKD come from the germline V gene. The J segment lost 4 bases and the V segment lost 6 bases, leaving 7 bases of the junction unmatched. The CDR3 length is 15 residues. The CDR3: CAIRGTGIFGNTIYF. As DNA, the CDR3 is TGTGCCATCAGGGGGACAGGGATCTTCGGAAACACCATATATTTT.

The rearrangement joins TRBV10-2 to TRBJ1-4; 8 bases fit TRBD1. Germline V gene data show CDR1 as WSHSY and CDR2 as SAAADI. There are 14 residues in the CDR3. V dropped 7 bases and J dropped 8; count of bases not matched to a gene: 9. CDR3 sequence: CASIFGTGQEKLFF. CDR3 DNA: TGCGCCAGCATTTTCGGGACAGGACAGGAAAAACTGTTTTTT.

Remarks on this clone: The junction differs from germline at one of its ends, possibly a read error. The rearrangement joins TRBV6-1 to TRBJ1-2; no reliable D call. Germline CDR1 reads MNHNS; CDR2 reads SASEGT. The CDR3 runs 12 residues. The CDR3 DNA reads as TGTGCCAGCAGCGAAGTGAACTATGGCTACACCTTC. It codes for CASSEVNYGYTF.

V usage is TRBV4-2 and J usage is TRBJ1-6, with D perhaps matching TRBD1 (5 bases). V shed 2 bases and J shed 7 bases, with 15 bases lying between them. This CDR3 has 16 amino acids. Germline lookup yields CDR1 LGHNA and CDR2 YNFKEQ. The CDR3 coding sequence is TGTGCCAGCAGCCAAACTCCCCGGGAGGGGAATTCACCCCTCCACTTT. It translates to CASSQTPREGNSPLHF.

This chain joins TRBV5-6 and TRBJ2-2; TRBD2 aligns across 8 bases. Germline values: CDR1 SGHDT, CDR2 YYEEEE. The length of the CDR3 is 17 residues. V gave up 0 bases and J gave up 0 bases; unmatched junction bases: 4. CDR3 nucleotide sequence: TGTGCCAGCAGCTTGGAGCAGACTAGCGCGAACACCGGGGAGCTGTTTTTT. As protein: CASSLEQTSANTGELFF. Based on the CDR3 plus reference TRBV5-6 and TRBJ2-2, the full variable domain is DAGVTQSPTHLIKTRGQQVTLRCSPKSGHDTVSWYQQALGQGPQFIFQYYEEEERQRGNFPDRFSGHQFPNYSSELNVNALLLGDSALYLCASSLEQTSANTGELFFGEGSRLTVL.

V usage is TRBV15 and J usage is TRBJ2-7, with TRBD1 identical over 11 bases. This CDR3 has 15 amino acids. Trimming took 5 bases from V and 3 from J; bases not matched to a gene: 6. From germline, CDR1 is LNHNV and CDR2 YYDKDF (reference sequence). This CDR3 is CATSWGQGGSYEQYF. As DNA, the CDR3 is TGTGCCACCAGCTGGGGACAGGGGGGGAGCTACGAGCAGTACTTC.

This rearrangement joins TRBV5-8 to TRBJ1-1; the D gene is possibly TRBD1 (5 bases). The CDR3 spans 12 residues. Looked up from germline, CDR1 is SGHTS and CDR2 is YDEGEE. V gave up 0 bases and J gave up 11 bases, with 11 bases separating them. The CDR3 DNA follows: TGTGCCAGCAGCTTGGAGGGCAGGGAGGCTTTCTTT. Protein product: CASSLEGREAFF.

The chain employs TRBV11-2 and TRBJ2-7; D is undetermined. Germline CDR1 is SGHAT and CDR2 is FQNNGV. V gave up 4 bases and J gave up 6 bases, with 13 bases separating them. This CDR3 is 13 amino acids long. The CDR3 DNA is TGTGCCAGCAGCTCAAGTACGGTGAGCGAGCAGTACTTC. Translated: CASSSSTVSEQYF. Looking up the rest from reference TRBV11-2 and TRBJ2-7 gives the full variable domain: EAGVAQSPRYKIIEKRQSVAFWCNPISGHATLYWYQQILGQGPKLLIQFQNNGVVDDSQLPKDRFSAERLKGVDSTLKIQPAKLEDSAVYLCASSSSTVSEQYFGPGTRLTVT.

The chain has TRBV12-3 or TRBV12-4 and TRBJ2-1; a possible D gene is TRBD2 (6 bases). The CDR3 spans 12 residues. Trimming stripped 7 bases from V and 10 bases from J, with 14 bases between. CDR3 region: CASTEGLREQFF. Here the CDR3 DNA reads TGTGCCAGCACCGAGGGACTTAGGGAGCAGTTCTTC.

This sequence joins TRBV12-3 or TRBV12-4 and TRBJ2-7; either TRBD1 or TRBD2 may supply D (5 bases each). V was cut by 2 bases and J by 6 bases, with 11 bases left in between. CDR3 size: 13 residues. CDR3 nucleotide sequence: TGTGCCAGCAGTTTACAATCTGGGACCGAGCAGTACTTC. The encoded protein is CASSLQSGTEQYF.

The V call is TRBV15, the J call TRBJ1-6; TRBD1 matches 7 bases. The germline CDR1 and CDR2 sequences are LNHNV and YYDKDF (reference sequence). The CDR3 has 14 amino acids. Trimming cost V 3 bases and J 6 bases; bases outside gene matches: 2. This CDR3 reads CATSRTGINSPLHF. CDR3 nucleotides: TGTGCCACCAGCAGGACAGGGATTAATTCACCCCTCCACTTT.

V is TRBV7-9 and J is TRBJ1-3; a possible D gene is TRBD1 (5 bases). V was shortened by 5 bases and J by 4 bases, with 18 bases between the two germline ends. Germline V gene sequence: CDR1 SEHNR, CDR2 FQNEAQ (reference sequence). The CDR3 is 16 residues long. CDR3 protein: CASSPPPAGEGNTIYF. The CDR3 coding sequence is TGTGCCAGCAGCCCCCCCCCAGCGGGGGAGGGAAACACCATATATTTT.

The rearrangement joins TRBV28 to TRBJ2-2; no reliable D call. The germline V gene encodes CDR1 MDHEN and CDR2 SYDVKM. The V gene lost 8 bases and the J gene lost 4 bases, with 20 bases spanning the gap. The CDR3 length is 16 residues. This CDR3 is CASYHSTPFPTGELFF. The CDR3 DNA sequence: TGTGCCAGCTACCATTCGACCCCTTTCCCCACCGGGGAGCTGTTTTTT.

The chain carries TRBV4-1 and TRBJ1-5; possibly TRBD1 for D (5 bases). Trimming pared 4 bases from V and 2 bases from J, leaving 15 bases between. This CDR3 is built from 16 residues. Germline V lookup: CDR1 MGHRA, CDR2 YSYEKL. The chain's CDR3 is CASSRSPRVGNQPQHF. CDR3 bases: TGCGCCAGCAGCCGCTCCCCCAGGGTCGGCAATCAGCCCCAGCATTTT.

This chain links TRBV6-5 with TRBJ1-2; no clear D gene. CDR1 is MNHEY and CDR2 is SVGAGI in the germline V gene. V lost 0 bases, J lost 4 bases, and 12 bases lay in between. This CDR3 is built from 15 residues. CDR3 sequence (DNA): TGTGCCAGCAGTTACTCGGATGCCTCTTTCTATGGCTACACCTTC. Its translation: CASSYSDASFYGYTF.

The rearrangement links TRBV5-4 to TRBJ1-1; tentative D call: TRBD1 (5 bases). The CDR3 covers 16 residues. V was cut by 3 bases and J by 0 bases, with 15 bases left in between. Germline values: CDR1 SGHNT, CDR2 YYREEE (reference sequence). The CDR3 nucleotides read TGTGCCAGCAGCTCAATTTGGGGCCCCATGAACACTGAAGCTTTCTTT. This codes for CASSSIWGPMNTEAFF.

The V call is TRBV4-2, the J call TRBJ2-7; D is uncertain. Deletions cut 0 bases from V and 3 bases from J, with 6 bases between. The germline CDR1 and CDR2 sequences are LGHNA and YNFKEQ. The CDR3 loop spans 13 amino acids. CDR3 bases: TGTGCCAGCAGCCAAGAGGACGACTACGAGCAGTACTTC. Translation gives CASSQEDDYEQYF.